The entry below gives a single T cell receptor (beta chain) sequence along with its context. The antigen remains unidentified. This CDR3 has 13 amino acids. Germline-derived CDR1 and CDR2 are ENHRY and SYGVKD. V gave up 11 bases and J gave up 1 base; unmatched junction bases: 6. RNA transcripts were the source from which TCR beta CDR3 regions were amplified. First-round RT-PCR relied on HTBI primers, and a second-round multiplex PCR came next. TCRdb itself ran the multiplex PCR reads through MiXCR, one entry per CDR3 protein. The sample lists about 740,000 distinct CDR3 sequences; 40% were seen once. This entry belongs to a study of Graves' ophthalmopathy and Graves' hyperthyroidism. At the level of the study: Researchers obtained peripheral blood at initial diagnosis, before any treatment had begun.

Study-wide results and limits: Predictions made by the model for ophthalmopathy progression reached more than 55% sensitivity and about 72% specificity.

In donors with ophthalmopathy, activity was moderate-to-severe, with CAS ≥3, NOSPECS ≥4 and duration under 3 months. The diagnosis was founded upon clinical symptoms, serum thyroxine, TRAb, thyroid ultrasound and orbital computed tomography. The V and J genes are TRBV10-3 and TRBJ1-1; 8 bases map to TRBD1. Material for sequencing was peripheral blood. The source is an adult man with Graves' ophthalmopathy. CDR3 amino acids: CALRTGKNTEAFF. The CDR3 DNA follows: TGTGCCCTTAGGACAGGGAAGAACACTGAAGCTTTCTTT.